What follows are 6 T cell receptor beta chains derived from one specimen sequenced in a study of T cell responses to AZD1222 COVID-19 vaccine. Some clones are missing from TCRdb's copy, which holds only in-frame ones; the method was immunoSEQ multiplex PCR. The table records more than 95,000 clones, approximately 90% of them present only once. The sample here was peripheral blood, taken on day 0 of AZD1222 vaccination. The source is an adult in good health.

The chain carries TRBV6-1 and TRBJ1-1; D ambiguous. Between the trimmed V and J ends, which lost 3 bases and 6 bases, there was a span of 14 bases. Germline CDR1 is MNHNS and CDR2 is SASEGT. The CDR3 has 14 amino acids. CDR3 nucleotides: TGTGCCAGCAGTGATGAGTTACCTCGCCCTGAAGCTTTCTTT. Protein: CASSDELPRPEAFF.

The chain recombines TRBV19 with TRBJ1-2; 8 bases map to TRBD1. J gave up 7 bases and V 0 bases, and 10 bases lay outside the gene matches. The CDR3 is 16 amino acids. Per germline, CDR1 LNHDA and CDR2 SQIVND (reference sequence). The CDR3, as DNA: TGTGCCAGTAGTATAGATACCCGGACAGGGCGGAGTGGCTACACCTTC. This codes for CASSIDTRTGRSGYTF. Drawing the rest from reference TRBV19 and TRBJ1-2, the complete variable domain is DGGITQSPKYLFRKEGQNVTLSCEQNLNHDAMYWYRQDPGQGLRLIYYSQIVNDFQKGDIAEGYSVSREKKESFPLTVTSAQKNPTAFYLCASSIDTRTGRSGYTFGSGTRLTVV.

The rearrangement links TRBV6-4 to TRBJ2-3, with a tentative D call TRBD2 (7 bases). V lost 2 bases and J 2 bases, leaving 14 bases between the germline ends. The germline V gene has CDR1 MRHNA and CDR2 SNTAGT. The CDR3 has 16 residues. CDR3 sequence: CASSDVTGGATDTQYF. The DNA of the CDR3 is TGTGCCAGCAGTGACGTTACTGGGGGGGCCACAGATACGCAGTATTTT.

This clone was found a few times. The chain uses TRBV14 and TRBJ1-4; no clear D gene. Trimming stripped 1 base from V and 8 bases from J, with 11 bases between. The CDR3 extends over 14 amino acids. The germline V gene has CDR1 SGHDN and CDR2 FVKESK. In DNA form, the CDR3 reads TGTGCCAGCAGCCAAGTCTTAGGTGGGGAAAAACTGTTTTTT. Translated, it gives CASSQVLGGEKLFF.

The chain recombines TRBV11-2 with TRBJ2-2, with D unresolved. Trimming removed 4 bases from V and 0 bases from J, with 6 bases in between. The CDR3 contains 14 residues. CDR1 and CDR2 from the germline V gene are SGHAT and FQNNGV. The CDR3 loop is CASSYATNTGELFF. CDR3 nucleotides: TGTGCCAGCAGCTACGCTACGAACACCGGGGAGCTGTTTTTT.

The chain has TRBV4-1 and TRBJ1-5; maybe TRBD1 (5 bases). The CDR3 is 15 residues long. CDR1 is MGHRA, CDR2 YSYEKL, per germline. The ends were cut back, 3 bases at V and 7 bases at J, with 16 bases in the middle. CDR3 DNA: TGCGCCAGCAGCCACCCGGGGGAGGGTGGACAGCCCCAGCATTTT. Translating it yields CASSHPGEGGQPQHF.